A few counts support the clone carrying this TCR beta chain. What it binds is not known. The study ran its PCR with 60 Vbeta and 13 Jbeta primers. TCRdb's copy holds only in-frame clones and misses some; the assay was immunoSEQ multiplex PCR. The sample lists some 80,000 clones, roughly 65% occurring once. This record comes from a study of cytomegalovirus exposure and HLA in healthy donors. Study results and limitations: Most TCR sequences were rare, but some public TCRs occurred in many donors. With later analysis, a missense DCLRE1C variant became linked to TCR beta V- and J-gene trimming. Reports credit the classifier with highly specific, highly sensitive diagnosis of cytomegalovirus status. Confirmation was obtained in vitro that a few CMV-associated chains are specific for CMV antigens.

CDR3 size: 15 residues. V trimming: 4 bases; J trimming: 5 bases; junction bases outside the gene matches: 8. Per the germline V gene, CDR1 is MNHEY and CDR2 is SVGAGI. The sequenced sample was PBMCs. This receptor was obtained from a male donor in good health and CMV-seropositive. The genes are TRBV6-5 and TRBJ2-5; TRBD1 matches 9 bases. CDR3 sequence reads: CASSSAGTGLETQYF. CDR3 bases: TGTGCCAGCAGTTCCGCCGGGACAGGGTTGGAGACCCAGTACTTC.